Listed here are 2 T cell receptor beta chains from one sample, sequenced in a study of T cell repertoires in cytomegalovirus infection. TCRdb processed the reads anew with MiXCR; each CDR3 protein has one entry. The profile shows 680,000 or so distinct CDR3 sequences, 35% to 40% of them singletons. The sequenced sample was PBMCs. The receptors derive from a human donor in good health (CMV status not recorded). Some clones in this sample may be carry-over from other donors' samples.

This clonotype was observed at least ten times. The chain links TRBV6-4 to TRBJ2-1, with D possibly matching TRBD2 (6 bases). This CDR3 region has 14 residues. V gave up 4 bases and J gave up 3 bases, with 10 bases separating them. Germline values: CDR1 MRHNA, CDR2 SNTAGT. The CDR3 region is CASSASTSYNEQFF. CDR3 nucleotide sequence: TGTGCCAGCAGTGCCTCGACTAGCTACAATGAGCAGTTCTTC.

This clonotype has just a few counts. The chain combines TRBV4-1 with TRBJ1-2, with unresolved D. V lost 0 bases and J lost 6, with 8 bases in between. Germline V gene lookup returns CDR1 MGHRA and CDR2 YSYEKL. The CDR3 sequence is 13 residues long. The CDR3 here is CASSQDPANGYTF. The CDR3 DNA sequence: TGCGCCAGCAGCCAAGACCCGGCTAATGGCTACACCTTC.